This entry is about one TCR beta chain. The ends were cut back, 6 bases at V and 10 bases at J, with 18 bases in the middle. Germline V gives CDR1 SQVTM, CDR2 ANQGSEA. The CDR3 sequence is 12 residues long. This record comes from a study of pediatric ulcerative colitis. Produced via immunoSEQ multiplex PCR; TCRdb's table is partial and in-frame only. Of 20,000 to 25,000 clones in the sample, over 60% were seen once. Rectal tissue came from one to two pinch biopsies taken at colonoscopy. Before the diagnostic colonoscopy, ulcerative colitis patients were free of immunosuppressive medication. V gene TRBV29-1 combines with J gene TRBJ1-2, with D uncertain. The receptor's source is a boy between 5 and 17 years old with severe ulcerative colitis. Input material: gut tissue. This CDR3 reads CSVRITYNYYTF. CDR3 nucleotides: TGCAGCGTAAGGATCACCTACAACTACTACACCTTC. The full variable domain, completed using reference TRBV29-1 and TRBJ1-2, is SAVISQKPSRDICQRGTSLTIQCQVDSQVTMMFWYRQQPGQSLTLIATANQGSEATYESGFVIDKFPISRPNLTFSTLTVSNMSPEDSSIYLCSVRITYNYYTFGSGTRLTVV.